This is a list of T cell receptor beta chains from one sample in a study of early T cells in non-severe SARS-CoV-2 infection. Using its own MiXCR run on the 5' RACE reads, TCRdb lists one record per CDR3 protein. This sample carries about 130,000 distinct CDR3 sequences, about 15% of them seen once, and the ten largest clones take roughly a fifth. What was sequenced was whole blood. Receptors originate from an adult who was a healthcare worker with PCR-confirmed SARS-CoV-2 infection or an uninfected control (not recorded which). CDR3s include the opening cysteine and the closing phenylalanine or tryptophan. The D gene is left open where the match is weak. Size is stated for part of the rows, as once, few or many counts, or as a class when the clone is expanded.

j_call | v_call | clone_size | d_call | cdr3_nt | cdr3_aa
TRBJ2-3 | TRBV28 | few | TRBD2 | TGTGCCAGCAGTTTAGGGACTAGCGGGAGAGATACGCAGTATTTT | CASSLGTSGRDTQYF
TRBJ1-1 | TRBV10-3 | many | - | TGTGCCATCAGCCCCTACCTCCGGGACCGGGGGCTGGACACTGAAGCTTTCTTT | CAISPYLRDRGLDTEAFF
TRBJ2-3 | TRBV4-1 | few | - | TGCGCCAGCAGCCAAGACCCCTCGAAGGGTTATACGCAGTATTTT | CASSQDPSKGYTQYF
TRBJ2-5 | TRBV7-9 | - | TRBD2 | TGTGCCAGCACCGCGGCCTCCGGGACTAGCGGGGGGGCCGGCGAGACCCAGTACTTC | CASTAASGTSGGAGETQYF
TRBJ2-5 | TRBV19 | many | - | TGTGCCAGTAGTGCCTCCGGGCCCCCGGGGACCCAGTACTTC | CASSASGPPGTQYF
TRBJ1-1 | TRBV7-9 | - | - | TGTGCCAGCAGCTTGGAATCGGGCACTGAAGCTTTCTTT | CASSLESGTEAFF
TRBJ1-6 | TRBV2 | - | - | TGTGCCAGCAGTGAAATTGGTTTCAATTCACCCCTCCACTTT | CASSEIGFNSPLHF
TRBJ1-5 | TRBV30 | many | TRBD1 | TGTGCCTGGGGCGGACAGGGGGCAAGGCAGCCCCAGCATTTT | CAWGGQGARQPQHF
TRBJ2-1 | TRBV18 | - | - | TGTGCCAGCTCGCCCGATCTCTCCTACAATGAGCAGTTCTTC | CASSPDLSYNEQFF
TRBJ1-2 | TRBV12-3/TRBV12-4 | - | - | TGTGCCAGCAGCATACGGCGGGGGCACGGCGGCTACACCTTC | CASSIRRGHGGYTF
TRBJ2-5 | TRBV15 | many | - | TGTGCCACCAGCAGAGATTTTCGGCTCGGGCAAGAGACCCAGTACTTC | CATSRDFRLGQETQYF
TRBJ1-4 | TRBV4-1 | many | - | TGTGCCAGCAGCCCCGGGACAACTAATGAAAAACTGTTTTTT | CASSPGTTNEKLFF
TRBJ2-2 | TRBV21-1 | few | - | TGTGCCAGCAGCAAATCCGCTGGGGACGGGGAGCTGTTTTTT | CASSKSAGDGELFF
TRBJ1-2 | TRBV20-1 | few | - | TGCAGTGCTAGAGAAGGTCGGGGAGGCTACACCTTC | CSAREGRGGYTF
TRBJ2-1 | TRBV10-3 | - | - | TGTGCCATCAGTGGCACCCCCAATGAGCAGTTCTTC | CAISGTPNEQFF
TRBJ2-3 | TRBV20-1 | few | TRBD1 | TGCAGTGCCGGACAGACAGGGCCCCGAACAGATACGCAGTATTTT | CSAGQTGPRTDTQYF
TRBJ2-7 | TRBV3-1 | - | - | TGTGCCAGCAGCCAAGATACGACCGTAACTAAGCAGTACTTC | CASSQDTTVTKQYF
TRBJ2-5 | TRBV5-1 | - | - | TGCGCCAGCAGCCCGGGGGCAGAGACCCAGTACTTC | CASSPGAETQYF
TRBJ1-2 | TRBV5-1 | - | - | TGCGCCAGCAGCTTGGACAGCACTAATATTTATGGCTACACCTTC | CASSLDSTNIYGYTF
TRBJ2-5 | TRBV12-3/TRBV12-4 | few | TRBD2 | TGTGCCAGCAGTAGCGGGGGGCCCCAAGAGACCCAGTACTTC | CASSSGGPQETQYF
TRBJ2-7 | TRBV7-9 | - | - | TGTGCCAGCAGCTTAGCGCTCCCCTACGAGCAGTACTTC | CASSLALPYEQYF
TRBJ1-2 | TRBV12-3/TRBV12-4 | - | - | TGTGCCAGCAGTCCCCGCTCGAGGGGCTACACCTTC | CASSPRSRGYTF
TRBJ1-5 | TRBV29-1 | - | TRBD1 | TGCAGCGTGGGACAGGCGAAGAGGCAGCCCCAGCATTTT | CSVGQAKRQPQHF
TRBJ2-1 | TRBV18 | few | TRBD2 | TGTGCCAGCTCACCAACTAGCGGGACCTATGAGCAGTTCTTC | CASSPTSGTYEQFF
TRBJ2-4 | TRBV29-1 | - | TRBD2 | TGCAGCGTCTACCTGACAGCGGGGGGGCGAAGCATTCAGTACTTC | CSVYLTAGGRSIQYF
TRBJ2-1 | TRBV7-9 | few | - | TGTGCCAGCGGGGATGAGCAGTTCTTC | CASGDEQFF
TRBJ2-7 | TRBV7-9 | few | TRBD1 | TGTGCCAGCAGCCAGACAGGGGTCGGGCAGTACTTC | CASSQTGVGQYF
TRBJ1-5 | TRBV28 | - | TRBD1 | TGTGCCAGCAGGGGGAAGGGACAGGGAAATCAGCCCCAGCATTTT | CASRGKGQGNQPQHF
TRBJ2-1 | TRBV27 | many | TRBD2 | TGTGCCAGCAGTTTCGGCGGGGGGGCAAACAATGAGCAGTTCTTC | CASSFGGGANNEQFF